One sample yielded the 7 T cell receptor beta chains listed below, sequenced in a study of chemoradiotherapy in HPV16-positive cancers. Clones were sequenced by immunoSEQ multiplex PCR, and TCRdb holds only the in-frame ones, with some missing. Here the sample spans about 4,300 clones, more than 60% being singletons. Here the sequenced sample was tumor tissue, taken from a patient who underwent chemoradiotherapy. All receptors come from a human donor with HPV-associated anogenital cancer.

V usage is TRBV2 and J usage is TRBJ2-1, with 7 bases matching TRBD2. Losses at the gene ends were 8 bases for V and 1 base for J; bases not matched to a gene: 8. From germline, CDR1 is SNHLY and CDR2 FYNNEI. The CDR3 has 15 amino acids. Here the CDR3 DNA reads TGTGCCAGCGGGAAGGAGCGGGGTTCCTACAATGAGCAGTTCTTC. This codes for CASGKERGSYNEQFF.

This clone is deemed large (0.1 to 1%). DNA for the CDR3: TGTGCCAGCAGTTCTAGGACCTACGAGCAGTACTTC. Residues: CASSSRTYEQYF. The chain is built from TRBV6-6 and TRBJ2-7; D is unresolved. The germline gives CDR1 MNHNY, CDR2 SVGAGI (reference sequence). The ends were cut back, 4 bases at V and 2 bases at J, with 6 bases in the middle. The CDR3 is 12 amino acids.

This chain links TRBV10-2 with TRBJ2-3, with TRBD2 matching 11 bases. This CDR3 comprises 14 residues. Losses at the gene ends were 6 bases for V and 7 bases for J; bases not matched to a gene: 6. Germline V gene data show CDR1 as WSHSY and CDR2 as SAAADI. The CDR3 loop is CASRTSGEGNTQYF. The CDR3 nucleotides read TGCGCCAGCAGGACTAGCGGGGAAGGAAATACGCAGTATTTT.

The V gene is TRBV25-1, the J gene TRBJ2-7; TRBD2 is a possible D gene (5 bases). Germline-derived CDR1 and CDR2 are MGHDK and SYGVNS. This CDR3 spans 14 amino acids. Trimming stripped 4 bases from V and 3 bases from J, with 13 bases between. CDR3 nucleotides: TGTGCCAGCAGTGTCTCTCGCGGAGGCTACGAGCAGTACTTC. Translating gives CASSVSRGGYEQYF.

The rearrangement uses TRBV11-2 and TRBJ1-2; D unclear. V lost 1 base to trimming and J lost 8 bases, with 5 bases between them. Germline assignment: CDR1 SGHAT and CDR2 FQNNGV. This CDR3 spans 11 amino acids. The CDR3 is CASSLGAGYTF. The CDR3 DNA sequence: TGTGCCAGCAGCTTAGGGGCGGGCTACACCTTC.

The V call is TRBV7-2, the J call TRBJ2-2, with no clear D. The germline V and J ends were trimmed by 2 bases and 1 base, with 5 bases remaining between them. Germline V CDR1 and CDR2: SGHTA, FQGNSA. The length of the CDR3 is 14 residues. The CDR3 reads CASSLPGNTGELFF. The CDR3 nucleotides read TGTGCCAGCAGCTTACCAGGGAACACCGGGGAGCTGTTTTTT.

The chain is built from TRBV5-1 and TRBJ2-2, with D hard to call. The V end lost 0 bases, the J end lost 0 bases, and 9 bases lay between the germline ends. Germline V gene sequence: CDR1 SGHRS, CDR2 YFSETQ. CDR3 length: 16 amino acids. CDR3 sequence: CASSLASRTNTGELFF. The CDR3 DNA is TGCGCCAGCAGCTTGGCCTCCAGGACGAACACCGGGGAGCTGTTTTTT.